These 28 T cell receptor beta chains share one sample of origin, sequenced in a study of T cells in Graves' hyperthyroidism and ophthalmopathy. TCR beta CDR3 sequences were amplified from RNA transcripts. Researchers ran a first-round RT-PCR on the TCR CDR3 using the HTBI primer set. Each CDR3 protein gets one entry after TCRdb re-called the multiplex PCR reads with MiXCR. The top ten clones hold around 10% of a sample with more than 300,000 distinct CDR3 sequences, approximately 15% of them seen once. Material: blood. The origin of the receptors is a woman in her sixties with Graves' hyperthyroidism.

This clonotype was seen at least ten times. The chain is built from TRBV6-1 and TRBJ2-5, with D perhaps matching TRBD2 (7 bases). The CDR3 contains 15 residues. V was shortened by 5 bases and J by 6 bases, with 19 bases between the two germline ends. Germline assignment: CDR1 MNHNS and CDR2 SASEGT. For the CDR3, the DNA is TGTGCCAGCAGTCCCAGCGGGACACGGTATCAGACCCAGTACTTC. It is translated as CASSPSGTRYQTQYF.

This clonotype has a count of ten or more. This chain's CDR3 is CASSLDDYTDTQYF. Here the CDR3 DNA reads TGCGCCAGCAGCTTGGATGACTACACAGATACGCAGTATTTT. The chain combines TRBV5-1 with TRBJ2-3; maybe TRBD2 (5 bases). The length of the CDR3 is 14 residues. Per germline, CDR1 SGHRS and CDR2 YFSETQ. The V end was cut by 0 bases, the J end by 2 bases, with 7 bases between.

This clonotype was counted ten times or more. This rearrangement joins TRBV2 to TRBJ1-5; no clear D gene. From germline, CDR1 is SNHLY and CDR2 FYNNEI. The CDR3 is 14 amino acids. Trimming took off 6 bases at V and 0 bases at J, with 9 bases between the two ends. The CDR3 loop reads CASSLRFSNQPQHF. CDR3 sequence (DNA): TGTGCCAGCAGCCTACGTTTTAGCAATCAGCCCCAGCATTTT.

In its sample, this clonotype was seen many times. This rearrangement joins TRBV24-1 to TRBJ2-1; 11 bases fit TRBD2. This CDR3 spans 16 amino acids. The germline V gene has CDR1 KGHDR and CDR2 SFDVKD. Trimming took 6 bases from V and 9 from J; bases not matched to a gene: 12. This CDR3 is CATSPGLAAQGREQFF. Written as DNA, the CDR3 is TGTGCCACCAGTCCGGGACTAGCGGCGCAGGGGCGTGAGCAGTTCTTC.

This clonotype was seen only a few times. A much larger clone sits a single nucleotide away, making a read error possible. V usage is TRBV11-2 and J usage is TRBJ2-7, with D perhaps TRBD1 (5 bases). CDR1 and CDR2 (germline): SGHAT, FQNNGV. The CDR3 extends over 13 amino acids. V dropped 2 bases and J dropped 4 bases, with 9 bases sitting between them. CDR3 amino acids: CASSLRGRYEQYF. The CDR3 bases are TGTGCCAGCAGCTTAAGGGGTAGATACGAGCAGTACTTC. Complete variable domain (other parts from reference TRBV11-2 and TRBJ2-7): EAGVAQSPRYKIIEKRQSVAFWCNPISGHATLYWYQQILGQGPKLLIQFQNNGVVDDSQLPKDRFSAERLKGVDSTLKIQPAKLEDSAVYLCASSLRGRYEQYFGPGTRLTVT.

The CDR3 loop is CASALRRAYSNQPQHF. The CDR3 bases are TGTGCCAGTGCCCTTAGGAGGGCCTATAGCAATCAGCCCCAGCATTTT. This chain links TRBV19 with TRBJ1-5; D gene unclear. V lost 8 bases, J lost 0 bases, and 17 bases lay in between. CDR1 is LNHDA, CDR2 SQIVND, per germline (reference sequence). This CDR3 contains 16 residues. The entire variable domain, with the rest obtained from reference TRBV19 and TRBJ1-5, is as follows: DGGITQSPKYLFRKEGQNVTLSCEQNLNHDAMYWYRQDPGQGLRLIYYSQIVNDFQKGDIAEGYSVSREKKESFPLTVTSAQKNPTAFYLCASALRRAYSNQPQHFGDGTRLSIL.

The J gene is TRBJ2-5, the V gene TRBV28; 7 bases match TRBD2. Germline assignment: CDR1 MDHEN and CDR2 SYDVKM. This CDR3 spans 15 amino acids. Losses at the gene ends were 7 bases for V and 2 bases for J; bases not matched to a gene: 10. The CDR3 nucleotides read TGTGCCAGCATACCCCGGGGGGAAGGGCAAGAGACCCAGTACTTC. Its protein is CASIPRGEGQETQYF.

In its sample, this clonotype was seen many times. This chain uses TRBV7-9 with TRBJ2-7; TRBD2 is a possible D gene (5 bases). The ends were cut back, 5 bases at V and 6 bases at J, with 23 bases in the middle. Looked up from germline, CDR1 is SEHNR and CDR2 is FQNEAQ (reference sequence). The CDR3 is 16 residues long. The CDR3 here is CASSPRERSVGSEQYF. CDR3 bases: TGTGCCAGCAGCCCACGAGAGCGGAGTGTGGGGAGCGAGCAGTACTTC.

This clonotype was recorded at least ten times. The chain is built from TRBV28 and TRBJ2-3; possibly TRBD1 or TRBD2 for D (7 bases each). Germline V CDR1 and CDR2: MDHEN, SYDVKM. The CDR3 length is 18 residues. With 5 bases removed from V and 0 bases from J, the gap between germline ends came to 21 bases. CDR3 in amino acids: CASSPLWEGAVSTDTQYF. The CDR3 bases are TGTGCCAGCAGTCCCCTTTGGGAGGGGGCGGTTAGCACAGATACGCAGTATTTT. Complete variable domain (other parts from reference TRBV28 and TRBJ2-3): DVKVTQSSRYLVKRTGEKVFLECVQDMDHENMFWYRQDPGLGLRLIYFSYDVKMKEKGDIPEGYSVSREKKERFSLILESASTNQTSMYLCASSPLWEGAVSTDTQYFGPGTRLTVL.

This clonotype was counted ten times or more. The chain has TRBV30 and TRBJ1-1, with TRBD1 matching over 7 bases. The CDR3 spans 13 residues. V was pared by 4 bases and J by 5 bases, with 7 bases of the junction left unmatched. The germline V gene has CDR1 GTSNPN and CDR2 SVGIG (reference sequence). CDR3 coding DNA: TGTGCCTGGACCATAGGGGGCGCGACTGAAGCTTTCTTT. Amino acid sequence: CAWTIGGATEAFF.

The genes are TRBV4-1 and TRBJ2-2; D tentatively reads TRBD1 or TRBD2 (5 bases each). The length of the CDR3 is 17 residues. With 0 bases removed from V and 6 bases from J, the gap between germline ends came to 17 bases. Germline CDR1 reads MGHRA; CDR2 reads YSYEKL. In DNA, the CDR3 is TGCGCCAGCAGCCAAGATCATTCAGGGAGATGGTCCGGGGAGCTGTTTTTT. Protein product: CASSQDHSGRWSGELFF.

This clonotype was counted many times. V usage is TRBV30 and J usage is TRBJ1-5; D call uncertain. The CDR3 extends over 13 amino acids. Germline assignment: CDR1 GTSNPN and CDR2 SVGIG (reference sequence). The V and J ends lost 0 bases and 1 base respectively, with 4 bases between them. This chain's CDR3 is CAWSVQSNQPQHF. The CDR3 DNA reads as TGTGCCTGGAGTGTACAGAGCAATCAGCCCCAGCATTTT.

This clonotype was observed a few times. The chain recombines TRBV3-1 with TRBJ2-5, with D unclear. Germline V CDR1 and CDR2: LGHDT, YNNKEL (reference sequence). This CDR3 region has 16 residues. The V and J ends lost 6 bases and 5 bases respectively, with 22 bases between them. The CDR3, as DNA: TGTGCCAGCAGTTACCATGGCAGGAGCCTTAGGGAGACCCAGTACTTC. It codes for CASSYHGRSLRETQYF.

This clonotype came up a few times. This chain connects TRBV7-9 to TRBJ1-2; 12 bases line up with TRBD1. Germline lookup yields CDR1 SEHNR and CDR2 FQNEAQ (reference sequence). The CDR3 runs 16 residues. V lost 5 bases and J lost 5; bases outside the gene matches: 9. As DNA, the CDR3 is TGTGCCAGCAGCGCCACCTCGGGACAGGGGGCATATGGCTACACCTTC. It codes for CASSATSGQGAYGYTF.

This clonotype was picked up many times. CDR3 nucleotide sequence: TGCAGTGCTAGAGATTCGACGGGTTACTCCTACGAGCAGTACTTC. This sequence encodes CSARDSTGYSYEQYF. This rearrangement joins TRBV20-1 to TRBJ2-7; D is uncertain. The CDR3 runs 15 residues. Trimming took off 0 bases at V and 0 bases at J, with 12 bases between the two ends. Germline lookup yields CDR1 DFQATT and CDR2 SNEGSKA (reference sequence).

The rearrangement joins TRBV6-5 to TRBJ2-2, with D perhaps being TRBD1 or TRBD2 (5 bases each). V lost 1 base and J 5 bases, leaving 11 bases between the germline ends. Germline V gives CDR1 MNHEY, CDR2 SVGAGI. The CDR3 is made up of 15 amino acids. In nucleotides, the CDR3 is TGTGCCAGCAGTTACTACGGGACCCCGACCGGGGAGCTGTTTTTT. Protein: CASSYYGTPTGELFF.

This clonotype was recorded many times. This chain uses TRBV13 with TRBJ1-4, with 7 bases aligning to TRBD1. Germline V CDR1 and CDR2: PRHDT, FYEKMQ (reference sequence). V gave up 6 bases and J gave up 5 bases; unmatched junction bases: 6. This CDR3 comprises 14 residues. CDR3 residues: CASRSTGANEKLFF. CDR3 bases: TGTGCCAGCAGATCAACAGGGGCCAATGAAAAACTGTTTTTT.

This clonotype was picked up many times. The chain employs TRBV7-2 and TRBJ2-1; TRBD2 matches 7 bases. CDR1 is SGHTA and CDR2 is FQGNSA in the germline V gene. With 7 bases clipped from V and 4 bases from J, the junction kept 19 bases outside the gene matches. The CDR3 contains 18 residues. This CDR3 reads CASTITRGASGAYNEQFF. DNA of the CDR3: TGTGCCAGCACCATAACTCGAGGGGCTAGCGGAGCTTACAATGAGCAGTTCTTC.

This clonotype has ten or more counts. This chain joins TRBV19 and TRBJ2-1, with TRBD2 matching over 7 bases. The CDR3 spans 14 residues. V was pared by 2 bases and J by 6 bases, with 4 bases of the junction left unmatched. Germline CDR1 is LNHDA and CDR2 is SQIVND (reference sequence). The CDR3 nucleotides read TGTGCCAGTAGTATAATAACTAGCGCCAATGAGCAGTTCTTC. This codes for CASSIITSANEQFF.

This clonotype was detected a few times. The chain links TRBV28 to TRBJ1-4; D is perhaps TRBD1 (5 bases). V shed 8 bases and J shed 8 bases, with 18 bases lying between them. There are 14 residues in the CDR3. Germline values: CDR1 MDHEN, CDR2 SYDVKM. The CDR3 loop reads CASSNQRGGEKLFF. In DNA, the CDR3 is TGTGCCAGCTCAAACCAAAGGGGTGGGGAAAAACTGTTTTTT.

This clonotype was detected many times. The V gene is TRBV20-1, the J gene TRBJ2-3; D remains ambiguous. This CDR3 is built from 15 residues. Germline V gives CDR1 DFQATT, CDR2 SNEGSKA (reference sequence). Trimming pared 3 bases from V and 2 bases from J, leaving 15 bases between. CDR3 sequence: CSASTLEDDTDTQYF. CDR3 coding DNA: TGCAGTGCTAGTACCCTAGAGGACGACACAGATACGCAGTATTTT.

In this sample, this clonotype turned up a few times. V and J are TRBV7-9 and TRBJ2-4; D unclear. The V end was cut by 2 bases, the J end by 6 bases, with 14 bases between. Germline loops: CDR1 SEHNR, CDR2 FQNEAQ (reference sequence). The CDR3 length is 15 residues. In DNA, the CDR3 is TGTGCCAGCAGCTTACCCGCTGGTAACGGAAACATTCAGTACTTC. Translated, it gives CASSLPAGNGNIQYF.

The chain recombines TRBV12-3 or TRBV12-4 with TRBJ2-3; possibly TRBD2 for D (6 bases). The CDR3 spans 14 residues. The germline V and J ends were trimmed by 7 bases and 5 bases, with 16 bases remaining between them. The CDR3 protein is CASTLGGEGDTQYF. CDR3 nucleotides: TGTGCCAGCACCCTGGGGGGAGAGGGAGATACGCAGTATTTT.

This clonotype turned up a few times. V is TRBV9 and J is TRBJ2-3; the match to TRBD2 covers 9 bases. Germline V CDR1 and CDR2: SGDLS, YYNGEE. The CDR3 is made up of 16 amino acids. V lost 2 bases and J lost 3; bases outside the gene matches: 7. CDR3 nucleotide sequence: TGTGCCAGCAGCGTGCGGGGTAGCGGGAGTACAGATACGCAGTATTTT. The encoded protein is CASSVRGSGSTDTQYF.

The chain uses TRBV12-3 or TRBV12-4 and TRBJ2-5; 8 nucleotides match TRBD1. This CDR3 comprises 14 residues. Trimming removed 6 bases from V and 4 bases from J; junction bases left unmatched: 7. The CDR3 DNA follows: TGTGCCAGCAGCGGGCCAGGGGGCCGAGAGACCCAGTACTTC. Protein sequence: CASSGPGGRETQYF.

This chain joins TRBV19 and TRBJ2-7; D perhaps matches TRBD2 (6 bases). Germline V CDR1 and CDR2: LNHDA, SQIVND (reference sequence). Trimming pared 4 bases from V and 6 bases from J, leaving 7 bases between. CDR3 length equals 11 residues. This CDR3 is CASSTSVEQYF. CDR3 coding DNA: TGTGCCAGTAGTACTAGCGTCGAGCAGTACTTC.

The chain recombines TRBV28 with TRBJ1-1; unclear D gene. The CDR3 sequence is 11 residues long. CDR1 is MDHEN and CDR2 is SYDVKM in the germline V gene. V was clipped by 6 bases and J by 4 bases, with 6 bases between them. CDR3 sequence reads: CASSRPTEAFF. The CDR3 nucleotides are TGTGCCAGCAGCCGGCCCACTGAAGCTTTCTTT.

This clonotype was picked up many times. The chain links TRBV6-1 to TRBJ1-5; no clear D. The germline CDR1 and CDR2 sequences are MNHNS and SASEGT. V was clipped by 2 bases and J by 3 bases, with 8 bases between them. CDR3 size: 14 residues. CDR3 DNA sequence: TGTGCCAGCAGTGAATCGGTTATCAATCAGCCCCAGCATTTT. It encodes CASSESVINQPQHF.